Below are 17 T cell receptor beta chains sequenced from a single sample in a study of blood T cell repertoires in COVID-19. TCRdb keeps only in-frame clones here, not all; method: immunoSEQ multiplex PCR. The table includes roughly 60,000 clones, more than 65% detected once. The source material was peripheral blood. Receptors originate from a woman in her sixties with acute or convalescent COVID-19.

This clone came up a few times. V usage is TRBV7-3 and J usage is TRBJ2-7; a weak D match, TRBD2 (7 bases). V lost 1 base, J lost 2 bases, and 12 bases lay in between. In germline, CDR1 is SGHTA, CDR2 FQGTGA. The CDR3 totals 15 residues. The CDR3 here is CASSLKGGGTYEQYF. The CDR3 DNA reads TGTGCCAGCAGCTTAAAGGGCGGGGGCACCTACGAGCAGTACTTC.

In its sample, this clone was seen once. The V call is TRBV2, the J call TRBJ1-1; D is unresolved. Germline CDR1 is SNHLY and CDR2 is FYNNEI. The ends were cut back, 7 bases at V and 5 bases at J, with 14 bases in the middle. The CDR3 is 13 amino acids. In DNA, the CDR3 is TGTGCCAGCACCCAGCAATCGGGGACTGAAGCTTTCTTT. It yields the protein CASTQQSGTEAFF.

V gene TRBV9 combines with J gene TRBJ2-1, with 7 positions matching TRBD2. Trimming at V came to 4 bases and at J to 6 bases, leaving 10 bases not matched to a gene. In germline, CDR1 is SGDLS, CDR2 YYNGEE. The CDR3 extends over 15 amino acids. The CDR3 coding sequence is TGTGCCAGCAGCTCCCGGGACTATCCCCCCAATGAGCAGTTCTTC. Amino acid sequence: CASSSRDYPPNEQFF.

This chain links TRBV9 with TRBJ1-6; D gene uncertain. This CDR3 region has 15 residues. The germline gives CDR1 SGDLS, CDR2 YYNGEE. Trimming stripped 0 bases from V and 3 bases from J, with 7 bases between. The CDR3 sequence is CASSVAGSYNSPLHF. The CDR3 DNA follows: TGTGCCAGCAGCGTAGCTGGGAGCTATAATTCACCCCTCCACTTT.

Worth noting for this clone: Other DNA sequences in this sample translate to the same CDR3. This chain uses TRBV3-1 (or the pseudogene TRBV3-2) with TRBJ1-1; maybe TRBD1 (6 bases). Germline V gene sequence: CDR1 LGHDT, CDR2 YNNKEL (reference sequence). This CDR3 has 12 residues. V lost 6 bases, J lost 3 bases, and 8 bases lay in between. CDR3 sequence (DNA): TGTGCCAGCAGACAGGGCCACACTGAAGCTTTCTTT. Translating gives CASRQGHTEAFF.

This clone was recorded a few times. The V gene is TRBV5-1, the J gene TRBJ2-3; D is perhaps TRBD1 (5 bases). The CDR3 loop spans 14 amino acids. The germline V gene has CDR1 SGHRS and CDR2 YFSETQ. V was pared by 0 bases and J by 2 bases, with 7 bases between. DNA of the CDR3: TGCGCCAGCAGCTTGGGGGGCCTCACAGATACGCAGTATTTT. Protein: CASSLGGLTDTQYF.

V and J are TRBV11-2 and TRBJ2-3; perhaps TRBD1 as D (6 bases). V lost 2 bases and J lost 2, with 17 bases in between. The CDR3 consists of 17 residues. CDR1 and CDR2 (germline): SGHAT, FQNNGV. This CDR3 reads CASSLRGWGHLTDTQYF. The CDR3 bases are TGTGCCAGCAGCTTAAGGGGGTGGGGACACCTCACAGATACGCAGTATTTT.

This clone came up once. CDR3 residues: CASSPQGDRYGYTF. In DNA form, the CDR3 reads TGCGCCAGCAGCCCACAGGGGGATAGGTATGGCTACACCTTC. The chain couples TRBV5-1 to TRBJ1-2; 8 bases align to TRBD1. Trimming cost V 4 bases and J 5 bases; bases outside gene matches: 7. The CDR3 runs to 14 residues. The V gene's germline CDR1 is SGHRS and CDR2 YFSETQ.

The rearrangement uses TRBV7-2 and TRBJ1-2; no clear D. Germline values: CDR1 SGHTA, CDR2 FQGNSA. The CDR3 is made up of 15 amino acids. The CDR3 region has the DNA TGTGCACTCAAAAGAGGAGGGAACCAAGACTATGGCTACACCTTC. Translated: CALKRGGNQDYGYTF.

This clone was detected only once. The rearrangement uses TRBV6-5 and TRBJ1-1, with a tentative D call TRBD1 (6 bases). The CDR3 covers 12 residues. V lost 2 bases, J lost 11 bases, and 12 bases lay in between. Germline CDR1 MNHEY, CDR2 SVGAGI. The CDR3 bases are TGTGCCAGCAGTTACCATACAGGGACGGCTTTCTTT. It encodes CASSYHTGTAFF.

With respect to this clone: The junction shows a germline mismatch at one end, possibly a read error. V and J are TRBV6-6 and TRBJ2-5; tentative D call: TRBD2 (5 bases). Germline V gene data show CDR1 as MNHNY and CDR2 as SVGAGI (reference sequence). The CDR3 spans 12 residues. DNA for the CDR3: TGTGCCAGCTCCCAAGGAAGGGAGCACAAGGACTTC. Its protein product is CASSQGREHKDF.

In nucleotides, the CDR3 is TGTGCCAGCAGCTTGGTAAGCGGGCCGAGCACAGATACGCAGTATTTT. Translating it yields CASSLVSGPSTDTQYF. V gene TRBV7-2 combines with J gene TRBJ2-3; TRBD2 might be the D (6 bases). The CDR3 consists of 16 residues. The V end lost 3 bases, the J end lost 0 bases, and 13 bases lay between the germline ends. Per germline, CDR1 SGHTA and CDR2 FQGNSA.

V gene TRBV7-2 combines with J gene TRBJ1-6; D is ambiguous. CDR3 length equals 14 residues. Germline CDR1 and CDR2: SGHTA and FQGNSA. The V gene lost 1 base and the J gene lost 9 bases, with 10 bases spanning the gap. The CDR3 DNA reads TGTGCCAGCAGCTTAGAACGGTTGCTTTCACCCCTCCACTTT. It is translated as CASSLERLLSPLHF. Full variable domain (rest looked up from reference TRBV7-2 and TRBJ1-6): GAGVSQSPSNKVTEKGKDVELRCDPISGHTALYWYRQSLGQGLEFLIYFQGNSAPDKSGLPSDRFSAERTGGSVSTLTIQRTQQEDSAVYLCASSLERLLSPLHFGNGTRLTVT.

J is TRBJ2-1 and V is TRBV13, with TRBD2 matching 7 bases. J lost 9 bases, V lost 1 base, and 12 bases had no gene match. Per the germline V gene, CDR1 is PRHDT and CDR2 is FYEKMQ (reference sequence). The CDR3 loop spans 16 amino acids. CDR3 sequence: CASSLAVSSGASEQFF. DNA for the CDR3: TGTGCCAGCAGCTTAGCCGTTTCTAGCGGTGCTAGTGAGCAGTTCTTC.

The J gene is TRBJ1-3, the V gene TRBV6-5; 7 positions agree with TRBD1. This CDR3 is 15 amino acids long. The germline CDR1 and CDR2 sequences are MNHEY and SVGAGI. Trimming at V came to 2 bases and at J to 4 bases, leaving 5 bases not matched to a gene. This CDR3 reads CASSYGQAGGNTIYF. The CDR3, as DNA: TGTGCCAGCAGTTACGGACAGGCCGGAGGAAACACCATATATTTT.

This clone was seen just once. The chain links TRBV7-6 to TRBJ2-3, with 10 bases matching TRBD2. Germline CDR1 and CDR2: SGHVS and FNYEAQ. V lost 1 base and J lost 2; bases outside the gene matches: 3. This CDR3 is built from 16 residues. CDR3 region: CASSLGSGGATDTQYF. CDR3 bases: TGTGCCAGCAGCTTAGGGAGCGGGGGGGCCACAGATACGCAGTATTTT.

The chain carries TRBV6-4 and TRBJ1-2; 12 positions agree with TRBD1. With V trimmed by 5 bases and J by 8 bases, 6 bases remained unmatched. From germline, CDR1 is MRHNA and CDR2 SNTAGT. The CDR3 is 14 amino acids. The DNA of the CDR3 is TGTGCCAGCAGTTCCGGGACAGGGGGCCTCGGCTACACCTTC. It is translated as CASSSGTGGLGYTF.